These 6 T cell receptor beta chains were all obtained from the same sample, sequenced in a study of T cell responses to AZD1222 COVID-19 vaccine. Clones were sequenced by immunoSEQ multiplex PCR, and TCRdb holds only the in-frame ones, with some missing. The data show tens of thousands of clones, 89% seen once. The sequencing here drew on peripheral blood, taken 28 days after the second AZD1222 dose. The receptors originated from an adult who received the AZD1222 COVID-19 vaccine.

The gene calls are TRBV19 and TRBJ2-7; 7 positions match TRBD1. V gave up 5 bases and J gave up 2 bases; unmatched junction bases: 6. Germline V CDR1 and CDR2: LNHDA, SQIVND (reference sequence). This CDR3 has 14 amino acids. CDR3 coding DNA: TGTGCCAGTAGTGTACGACAGGGAACCTACGAGCAGTACTTC. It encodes CASSVRQGTYEQYF.

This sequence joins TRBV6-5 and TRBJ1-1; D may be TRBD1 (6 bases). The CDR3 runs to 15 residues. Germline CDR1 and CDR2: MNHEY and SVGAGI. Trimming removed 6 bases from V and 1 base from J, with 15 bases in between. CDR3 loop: CASRTITGTNTEAFF. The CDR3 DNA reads TGTGCCAGCAGAACTATCACAGGGACGAACACTGAAGCTTTCTTT.

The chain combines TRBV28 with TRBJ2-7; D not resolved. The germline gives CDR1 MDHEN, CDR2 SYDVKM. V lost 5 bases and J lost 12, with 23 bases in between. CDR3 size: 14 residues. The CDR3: CASSTLAMSESLYF. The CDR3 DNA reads TGTGCCAGCAGTACCCTCGCAATGTCGGAGAGTCTGTACTTC.

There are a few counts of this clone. The CDR3 sequence: CASNRGFSNQPQHF. The DNA for the CDR3 is TGTGCCAGTAATCGGGGGTTTAGCAATCAGCCCCAGCATTTT. The V gene is TRBV19, the J gene TRBJ1-5, with a possible D match to TRBD1 (5 bases). CDR3 size: 14 residues. Trimming stripped 7 bases from V and 0 bases from J, with 10 bases between. The germline gives CDR1 LNHDA, CDR2 SQIVND (reference sequence).

The CDR3 region is CSVGRGYGYTF. The CDR3 DNA reads as TGCAGCGTTGGTAGGGGCTATGGCTACACCTTC. The rearrangement links TRBV29-1 to TRBJ1-2; D possibly corresponds to TRBD1 (5 bases). The germline gives CDR1 SQVTM, CDR2 ANQGSEA. Trimming shortened V by 4 bases and J by 4 bases, and 7 bases separated the two germline ends. The CDR3 covers 11 residues.

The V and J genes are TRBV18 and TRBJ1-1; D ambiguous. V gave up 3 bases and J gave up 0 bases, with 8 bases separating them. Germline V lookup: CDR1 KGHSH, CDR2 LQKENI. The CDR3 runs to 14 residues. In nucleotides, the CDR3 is TGTGCCAGCTCACCTACAGATTTGAACACTGAAGCTTTCTTT. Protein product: CASSPTDLNTEAFF.